What follows is one T cell receptor beta chain and its context. There is no known antigen for this receptor. The cohort consisted of 670 or so healthy bone marrow donors. Cohort members were all nominally healthy when sampled, although unrecorded immune exposures were likely present. The donor was CMV seropositive and was included in the group of 289 seropositive cohort members. A peripheral blood sample was collected from each donor, and TCR beta sequencing was performed on peripheral blood mononuclear cells. Genomic DNA was extracted from the blood cell samples with the Qiagen DNeasy Blood Extraction Kit. The data belong to a study of cytomegalovirus exposure and HLA in healthy donors (dated by TCRdb to 2015 to 2018). For the study in its entirety: In an earlier analysis of 587 of the donors, 276 Gb of sequence data and about 110 million unique TCR beta sequences from approximately 180 million T cells were reported. Among roughly 400 genotyped donors of the cohort, an average of roughly 230,000 unique TCR beta nucleotide sequences was sequenced per donor, of which roughly 17% were non-productive. An early release that covered roughly 600 HLA-typed donors contained approximately 300 gigabases of sequencing data and roughly 84 million unique TCR sequences. Donor age, sex, ethnicity and CMV serostatus were compiled alongside the repertoire data. Typing coverage varied by locus: roughly 629-630 donors for A, B, C, DRB1 and DQB1; approximately 500 for DQA1; approximately 570 for DPA1; approximately 470 for DPB1. Class I and class II HLA loci were covered by the typing at four-digit resolution. The study combined high-throughput TCR immunosequencing, statistical association of individual TCRs with disease status, and machine learning to predict cytomegalovirus infection status. Among the roughly 400 genotyped donors, roughly 80% belonged to the genetic ancestry cluster associated with self-reported Caucasian donors. Every repertoire in the discovery cohort had been generated on one and the same sequencing platform. To study patterns of TCR occurrence, a later analysis re-analyzed previously published TCR beta repertoires from around 670 donors and added high-resolution HLA genotyping. In the later analysis, no new phenotypic data were used to find candidate immune exposures; instead, reliance was placed on TCR beta sequences and their occurrence across donors. An earlier analysis of some 500 of the donors applied high-throughput TCR beta sequencing to assess whether each TCR beta V gene segment acted as functional or pseudogenic. The study aimed to test whether signatures of past pathogen exposure could be identified by cataloging public T cell receptors. The T cell repertoires of some 670 subjects were profiled by immunosequencing and related to cytomegalovirus serostatus. A later genetic analysis used genome-wide SNP genotypes for about 55% of the 666 donors, treating that subset as a discovery cohort. In addition to the first cohort of 666 subjects, a separate validation cohort of around 110 different subjects was used. About five DR-DQ haplotypes were treated as single units for association and clustering because of strong linkage in the cohort. Broader findings and caveats from the paper: Cytomegalovirus status was reported to be diagnosed by the classifier with high specificity and sensitivity in both the original and validation cohorts. A later genetic analysis associated a missense DCLRE1C variant with V-gene and J-gene trimming of TCR beta chains, and an independent cohort replicated the association. In a later analysis, several top co-occurrence clusters were reported to appear linked to parvovirus B19, influenza, CMV and Epstein-Barr virus. Broadly in line with IMGT annotations, most TCR beta V segments showed up in productive rearrangements about 87% or about 30% of the time in an earlier analysis of 450 to 750 of the donors. Correlated functional status among segregating V segments might be attributable to linkage disequilibrium, but an unknown experimental factor could not be ruled out. While some public TCRs were present in many individuals, most TCR sequences turned up only very rarely across donors. Specific HLA alleles were associated with some 15,000 TCR beta sequences at a false discovery rate of 0.05 in a later analysis. The authors suggested that the approach could potentially be extended to other disease states and immunological phenotypes. A further reported finding was that TCR beta sequences accurately predicted the HLA-A and HLA-B alleles for most subjects in the first cohort. The study listed 150 to 200 TCR beta chains as associated with cytomegalovirus. A group of highly shared sequence variants was considered likely to be a technical artifact of the sequencing pipeline. Because HLA typing was unavailable for some donors at each locus, only the typed subset was used in association tests. Because counts were too low, seventeen rarely observed V segments, including chromosome 9 orphons, were left out of the earlier analysis of 587 of the donors. A later analysis found that TCR association rates varied across HLA loci, with DRB1 alleles showing the most associated TCRs and HLA-C alleles the fewest. In this cohort, only TCR beta chains were sequenced, and detectable features were limited by the absence of alpha or paired-chain data. For the cohort, immune exposure information was limited to CMV serostatus. Compared with the approximately 670-donor mean, donors in an Asian-associated ancestry cluster had fewer N-insertions in productive TCRs, according to a later genetic analysis. In vitro tests confirmed that a few of the cytomegalovirus-associated TCR beta chains recognize cytomegalovirus antigens. Assigning TCR associations to individual alleles was difficult when HLA alleles, especially DR and DQ, strongly co-occurred. According to a later analysis, most CMV-associated TCR beta chains appeared to be HLA-restricted, and the HLA associations seemed to be driven largely by CMV exposure. Some IMGT-functional V segments, including TRBV6-2 and TRBV6-3, could not be distinguished by the 87-base-pair reads and were therefore excluded. The presence/absence analyses assumed that sequencing depth was roughly uniform across donors, and that assumption may not be true. In a later analysis, HLA-associated TCR beta chains showed more clonal expansion and lower generation probabilities than non-associated chains that were equally common.

The V end loses 4 bases and the J end loses 1 base, and a stretch of 10 bases separates them. The germline V gene sets CDR1 to LGHNA and CDR2 to YNFKEQ. The CDR3 runs 14 amino acids, cysteine and phenylalanine included. Only the CDR3 portion is preserved as DNA: 42 bases, with reading frame beginning at the first base. Library preparation was by the immunoSEQ multiplex PCR assay. A mixture of 60 forward primers for TCR Vbeta segments and 13 reverse primers for TCR Jbeta segments was used in the multiplex PCR. The CDR3 region of rearranged TCR beta genes was amplified from genomic DNA by a multiplex PCR assay. On the Illumina HiSeq System, the amplified TCR beta libraries were sequenced as 87-base-pair reads. As for how the authors treated the data: In a later analysis, 77 million or so unique TCR beta chains were counted across the approximately 640 repertoires, and roughly 11 million of these chains were shared by at least two donors. Raw reads were error-corrected and collapsed into unique sequences by a nearest-neighbor algorithm in which closely related sequences were merged to remove PCR and sequencing errors. CDR3 sequences were aligned to IMGT reference sequences to assign V, D and J gene segments. For a sequence to be retained, a match of at least six nucleotides was required to both a V gene segment and a J gene segment. A rearrangement was called productive if the CDR3 had no stop codons and remained in frame with V and J, and every other rearrangement was called non-productive. CDR3 was defined according to IMGT convention as the region running from the second conserved V-encoded cysteine to the conserved J-encoded phenylalanine. The earlier analysis of about 620 of the donors excluded sequences that lacked an unambiguous match to a single V gene segment. An earlier analysis of fewer than 750 of the donors classified V segments as functional when productive rearrangements were above 56.7% and as segregating when the standard deviation between donors was above 5%. To diagnose cytomegalovirus status from the catalog of TCR beta chain sequences, a statistical classification framework was built. A later analysis assigned V and J genes by comparing TCR nucleotide sequences with IMGT/GENE-DB human TR gene sequences. The TCRdist pipeline was used in a later analysis to assign CDR3 sequences and most-parsimonious VDJ recombination scenarios. In a later analysis, each TCR beta chain was defined by its CDR3 amino acid sequence together with its V-gene family, and reads without a unique V-gene family were excluded. To address suspected cross-contamination and a sequencing artifact, a later analysis removed over 500 highly shared, low-generation-probability nucleotide sequences. For each public chain, a later analysis derived a clonal expansion index from normalized ranks of inferred template counts within each repertoire. In a later analysis, generation probabilities were computed with a VDJ recombination model fitted to out-of-frame rearrangements, and the resulting probabilities were checked against IGoR. Hypergeometric tests were used in a later analysis to score TCR-TCR, TCR-HLA and TCR-CMV co-occurrence, with a repertoire-size bias correction applied to the TCR pairs. A later analysis estimated false discovery rates by permuting HLA or CMV assignments 20 times. In a later analysis, co-occurring TCRs were grouped with DBSCAN, and TCRdist sequence similarity was added when clustering was performed within HLA-allele-positive subsets. For co-occurrence clustering, repertoires with fewer than 30,000 or more than 120,000 public chains were excluded, along with roughly 5 repertoires with anomalous nucleotide sharing. TCRdb's version of the immuneACCESS table is confined to in-frame rearrangements and falls short of the full clone set. An unresolved V gene accounts for under half of the shortfall where checked; the remainder is of unknown origin. D and trimming come from the DNA, and the V and J calls and clone size come from that table. This sample's table lists under 90,000 clones. The top ten constitute 15% of the sample.

The clonotype comes from a man in his fifties in good health and CMV-seropositive. The sequencing sample was made of PBMCs. Recombination connected TRBV4-2 to TRBJ2-5, and perhaps TRBD2 as D gene, on 5 matching bases. The encoded CDR3 is CASSPDWAQETQYF. The base sequence is TGTGCCAGCAGCCCGGACTGGGCCCAAGAGACCCAGTACTTC.